This T cell receptor (beta chain) originates from a study of shared clonotypes between healthy human individuals. CDR1 and CDR2 from the germline V gene are MDHEN and SYDVKM. The CDR3 has 15 amino acids. The ends were cut back, 6 bases at V and 6 bases at J, with 20 bases in the middle. Some clones are missing from TCRdb's copy, which holds only in-frame ones; the method was immunoSEQ multiplex PCR. The sample contains about 2.3 million clones, 85% to 95% of which appear only once. The chain recombines TRBV28 with TRBJ1-2; D may be TRBD1 (5 bases). Sequenced: naive CD4+ T cells from PBMCs. Stated subset: CD45RA+ positively selected. This receptor was identified in a man in his late teens or twenties in good health. Some clones in this sample may be carry-over from other donors' samples. This CDR3 is CASSGAQGVIDGYTF. CDR3 in DNA: TGTGCCAGCAGCGGCGCACAAGGGGTTATAGATGGCTACACCTTC.